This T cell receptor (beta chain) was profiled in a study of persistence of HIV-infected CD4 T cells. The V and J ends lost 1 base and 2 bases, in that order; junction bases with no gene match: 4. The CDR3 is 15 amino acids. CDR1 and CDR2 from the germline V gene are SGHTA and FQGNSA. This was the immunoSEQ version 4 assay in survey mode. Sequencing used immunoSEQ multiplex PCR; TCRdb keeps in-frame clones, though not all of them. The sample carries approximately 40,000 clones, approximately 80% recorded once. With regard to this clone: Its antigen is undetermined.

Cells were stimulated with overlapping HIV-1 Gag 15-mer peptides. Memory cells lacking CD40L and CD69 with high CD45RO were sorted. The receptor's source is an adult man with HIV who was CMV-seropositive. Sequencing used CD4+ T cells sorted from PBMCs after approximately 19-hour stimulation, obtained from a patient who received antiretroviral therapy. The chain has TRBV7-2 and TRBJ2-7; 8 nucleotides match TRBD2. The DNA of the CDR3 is TGTGCCAGCAGCTTAGGTAGCGGGGTACCCTACGAGCAGTACTTC. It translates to CASSLGSGVPYEQYF.